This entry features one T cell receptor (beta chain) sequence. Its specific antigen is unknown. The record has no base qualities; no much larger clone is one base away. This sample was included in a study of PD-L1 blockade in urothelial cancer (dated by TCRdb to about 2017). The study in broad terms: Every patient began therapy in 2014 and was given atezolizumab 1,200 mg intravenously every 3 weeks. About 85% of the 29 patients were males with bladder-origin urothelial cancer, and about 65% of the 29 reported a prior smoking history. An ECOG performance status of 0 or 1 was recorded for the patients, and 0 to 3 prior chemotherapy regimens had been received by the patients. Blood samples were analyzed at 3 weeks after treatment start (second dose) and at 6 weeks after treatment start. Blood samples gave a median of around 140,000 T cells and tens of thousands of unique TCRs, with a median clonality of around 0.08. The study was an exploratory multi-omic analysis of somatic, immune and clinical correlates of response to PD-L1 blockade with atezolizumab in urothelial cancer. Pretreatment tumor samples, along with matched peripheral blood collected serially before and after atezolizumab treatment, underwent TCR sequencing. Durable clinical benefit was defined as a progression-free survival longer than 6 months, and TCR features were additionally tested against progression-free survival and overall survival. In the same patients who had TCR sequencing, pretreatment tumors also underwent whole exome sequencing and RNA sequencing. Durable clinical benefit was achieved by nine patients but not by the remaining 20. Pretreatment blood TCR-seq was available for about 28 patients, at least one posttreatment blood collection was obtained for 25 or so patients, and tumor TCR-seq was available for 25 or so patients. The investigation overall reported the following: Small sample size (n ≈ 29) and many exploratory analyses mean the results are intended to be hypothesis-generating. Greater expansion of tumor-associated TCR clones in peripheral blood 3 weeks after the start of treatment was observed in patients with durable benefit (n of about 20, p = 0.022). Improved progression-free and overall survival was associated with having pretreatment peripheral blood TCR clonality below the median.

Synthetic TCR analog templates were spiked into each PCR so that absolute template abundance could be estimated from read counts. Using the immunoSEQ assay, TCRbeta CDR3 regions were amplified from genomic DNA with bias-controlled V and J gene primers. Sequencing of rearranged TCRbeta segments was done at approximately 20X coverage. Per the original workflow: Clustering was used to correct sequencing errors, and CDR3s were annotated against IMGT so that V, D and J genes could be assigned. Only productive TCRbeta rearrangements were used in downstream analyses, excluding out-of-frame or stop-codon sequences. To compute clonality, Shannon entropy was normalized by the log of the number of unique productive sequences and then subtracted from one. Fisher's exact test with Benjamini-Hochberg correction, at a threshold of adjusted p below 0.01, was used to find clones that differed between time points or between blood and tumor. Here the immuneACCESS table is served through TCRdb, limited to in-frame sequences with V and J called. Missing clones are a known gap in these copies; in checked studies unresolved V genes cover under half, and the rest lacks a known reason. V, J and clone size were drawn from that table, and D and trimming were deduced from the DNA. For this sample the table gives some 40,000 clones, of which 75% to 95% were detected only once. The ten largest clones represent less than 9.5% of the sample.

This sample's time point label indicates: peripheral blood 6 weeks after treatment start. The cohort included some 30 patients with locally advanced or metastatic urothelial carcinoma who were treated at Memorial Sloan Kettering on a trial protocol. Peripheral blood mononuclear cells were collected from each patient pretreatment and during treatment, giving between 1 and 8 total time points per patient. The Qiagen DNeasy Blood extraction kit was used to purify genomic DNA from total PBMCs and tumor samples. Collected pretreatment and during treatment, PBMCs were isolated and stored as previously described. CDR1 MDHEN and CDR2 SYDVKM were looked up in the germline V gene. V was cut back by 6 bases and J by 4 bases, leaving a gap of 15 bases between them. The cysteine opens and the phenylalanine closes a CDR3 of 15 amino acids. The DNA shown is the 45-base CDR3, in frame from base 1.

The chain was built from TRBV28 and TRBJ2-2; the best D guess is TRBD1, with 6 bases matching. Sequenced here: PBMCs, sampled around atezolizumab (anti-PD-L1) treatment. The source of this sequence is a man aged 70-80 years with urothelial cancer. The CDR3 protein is CASRQQGVSTGELFF. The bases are TGTGCCAGCAGGCAACAGGGAGTGAGCACCGGGGAGCTGTTTTTT.